This T cell receptor (beta chain) comes out of a study of beta chain features in type 1 diabetes. The wider study: All samples yielded around 98 million examined sorted cells. General study results and limits: Type 1 diabetes patients had VDJ junctions that carried fewer insertions and more deletions. Type 1 diabetes patients showed a moderate but significant shortening of TCRB CDR3s in all four CD4+ subsets.

The CDR3 loop spans 16 amino acids. CDR1 SGHVS and CDR2 FNYEAQ come from the germline V gene. The V gene end was trimmed by 1 base and the J gene end by 8 bases; junction bases not matched to a gene: 5. Heparinised blood was drawn once per donor, averaging around 120 mL. This clone appeared many times. What it binds is unknown. TCRB transcripts that were expressed got sequenced, as all of the isolated RNA had been reverse transcribed. Using immunoSEQ multiplex PCR, the repertoire was profiled, and TCRdb retains in-frame clones only, with some absent. The data show some 350,000 clones, roughly 9.8% seen once.

Material: central memory CD4+ T cells from blood. The chain recombines TRBV7-6 with TRBJ2-1; TRBD2 aligns across 13 bases. The TCR was taken from a man aged 25 to 40 with type 1 diabetes. CDR3 sequence reads: CASSLVGTSGNYEQFF. DNA for the CDR3: TGTGCCAGCAGCTTAGTCGGGACTAGCGGGAATTATGAGCAGTTCTTC.